This TCR beta chain originates from a study of blood T cell repertoires in COVID-19. Study-wide background: COVID-19 samples collected from the United States, Italy and Spain covered acute and convalescent phases. Sources were T cells, B-cell-depleted T cells, or PBMCs; the material itself was cDNA or gDNA.

As processed by the authors: Researchers report that nucleated cell counts were estimated from reference gene primer amplification. Profiling relied on immunoSEQ multiplex PCR, and the TCRdb table lists in-frame clones only, not all of them. D and trimming come from the DNA, and the V and J calls and clone size come from that table. Found here are some 120,000 clones, 85% to 90% of them singletons; the top ten hold less than 2%. This clonotype was obtained from a human donor in a cohort sampled during active COVID-19. Sample: peripheral blood.

The CDR3 is CASSPRDNSYEQYF. The DNA for the CDR3 is TGTGCCAGCAGTCCCCGGGACAATTCCTACGAGCAGTACTTC. This sequence joins TRBV2 and TRBJ2-7; tentative D call: TRBD1 (6 bases). The CDR3 length is 14 residues. Trimming pared 5 bases from V and 1 base from J, leaving 12 bases between. The germline CDR1 and CDR2 sequences are SNHLY and FYNNEI. The full variable domain, its missing parts supplied by reference TRBV2 and TRBJ2-7, is EPEVTQTPSHQVTQMGQEVILRCVPISNHLYFYWYRQILGQKVEFLVSFYNNEISEKSEIFDDQFSVERPDGSNFTLKIRSTKLEDSAMYFCASSPRDNSYEQYFGPGTRLTVT.